A single sample is the source of the 28 T cell receptor beta chains below, sequenced in a study of human T cells and chemical hapten exposure. It was from unfractionated whole blood that total RNA was extracted. The library gave individual cDNA molecules unique molecular identifiers. Each CDR3 protein gets one entry after TCRdb re-called the reads with MiXCR. The sample lists about 120,000 distinct CDR3 sequences; 8.5% to 9% were seen once. The sample comprised whole blood. These receptors came from a human donor in good health. Some clones in this sample may be carry-over from other donors' samples.

This clonotype was seen only a few times. The chain's CDR3 is CASSFTATSTDTQYF. The DNA for the CDR3 is TGCGCCAGCAGCTTTACGGCTACCTCCACAGATACGCAGTATTTT. V is TRBV5-1 and J is TRBJ2-3; no definite D call. The CDR3 length is 15 residues. CDR1 and CDR2 from the germline V gene are SGHRS and YFSETQ. V was shortened by 2 bases and J by 2 bases, with 12 bases between the two germline ends. Full variable domain (rest looked up from reference TRBV5-1 and TRBJ2-3): KAGVTQTPRYLIKTRGQQVTLSCSPISGHRSVSWYQQTPGQGLQFLFEYFSETQRNKGNFPGRFSGRQFSNSRSEMNVSTLELGDSALYLCASSFTATSTDTQYFGPGTRLTVL.

The J gene is TRBJ1-2, the V gene TRBV12-3 or TRBV12-4; 7 bases are a match to TRBD1. The CDR3 has 16 residues. V was pared by 5 bases and J by 6 bases, with 15 bases of the junction left unmatched. CDR3 residues: CASSRQGELVLDGYTF. DNA for the CDR3: TGTGCCAGCAGTCGACAGGGAGAATTGGTTTTAGATGGCTACACCTTC.

This chain joins TRBV5-1 and TRBJ2-1; 11 bases fit TRBD2. The germline V gene encodes CDR1 SGHRS and CDR2 YFSETQ. The CDR3 covers 17 residues. V shed 3 bases and J 0 bases; nucleotides not matched to a gene: 5. CDR3 bases: TGCGCCAGCAGCTCGACTAGCGGGACGATCTCCTACAATGAGCAGTTCTTC. Amino acids: CASSSTSGTISYNEQFF.

The V gene is TRBV2, the J gene TRBJ2-7, with unresolved D. The CDR3 is 12 amino acids. Looked up from germline, CDR1 is SNHLY and CDR2 is FYNNEI. V was clipped by 4 bases and J by 4 bases, with 8 bases between them. This CDR3 reads CASSGTRYEQYF. The CDR3 DNA sequence: TGTGCCAGCAGTGGTACAAGGTACGAGCAGTACTTC.

This clonotype was observed a few times. This chain's CDR3 is CSARDWISSAFF. CDR3 DNA sequence: TGCAGTGCTAGAGATTGGATATCTTCAGCTTTCTTT. This chain connects TRBV20-1 to TRBJ1-1; D not resolved. Trimming took off 0 bases at V and 10 bases at J, with 12 bases between the two ends. The CDR3 extends over 12 amino acids. CDR1 DFQATT and CDR2 SNEGSKA come from the germline V gene (reference sequence).

This chain links TRBV29-1 with TRBJ2-1; tentatively, D is TRBD2 (5 bases). Germline CDR1 is SQVTM and CDR2 is ANQGSEA. The CDR3 runs 11 residues. Trimming left V 6 bases short and J 7 bases short, with 10 bases between. CDR3 in DNA: TGCAGCGTCGCAAGGAGGAATGAGCAGTTCTTC. Protein product: CSVARRNEQFF.

Note on this clonotype: At one end the junction does not follow the germline gene, possibly because of a read error. The J gene is TRBJ2-3, the V gene TRBV27; D is uncertain. The CDR3 spans 11 residues. Germline V lookup: CDR1 MNHEY, CDR2 SMNVEV (reference sequence). CDR3 loop: CTSSWRDTQYF. CDR3 nucleotides: TGTACCAGCAGTTGGCGGGATACGCAGTATTTT.

Worth noting for this clonotype: This clone may be a read error of a much larger clone one base away. V usage is TRBV5-1 and J usage is TRBJ1-1; 8 nucleotides agree with TRBD1. CDR1 SGHRS and CDR2 YFSETQ come from the germline V gene. The CDR3 is 14 amino acids. The V gene end was trimmed by 4 bases and the J gene end by 5 bases; junction bases not matched to a gene: 7. Here the CDR3 reads CASSLTGVGTEAFF. The CDR3 nucleotides read TGCGCCAGCAGCCTGACAGGGGTTGGGACTGAAGCTTTCTTT.

This clonotype came up many times. The J gene is TRBJ1-2, the V gene TRBV6-2 or TRBV6-3, with D possibly being TRBD1 (6 bases). The V gene lost 5 bases and the J gene lost 4 bases, with 14 bases spanning the gap. Germline assignment: CDR1 MNHEY and CDR2 SVGEGT. The CDR3 is 14 amino acids. CDR3 residues: CASSADRSTYGYTF. The CDR3 coding sequence is TGTGCCAGCAGTGCAGACAGGAGCACCTATGGCTACACCTTC.

This clonotype was observed at least ten times. The V and J genes are TRBV6-2 or TRBV6-3 and TRBJ2-7; 12 positions match TRBD2. Germline V CDR1 and CDR2: MNHEY, SVGEGT. The trim removed 8 bases at V and 2 bases at J, leaving 7 bases unmatched. This CDR3 comprises 15 residues. The CDR3 region has the DNA TGTGCCAGCCAAGTTCGGACTAGCGGGGCCTACGAGCAGTACTTC. Protein product: CASQVRTSGAYEQYF.

This chain connects TRBV12-5 to TRBJ1-4; maybe TRBD1 (5 bases). This CDR3 is built from 17 residues. Germline-derived CDR1 and CDR2 are LGHNT and FRNRAP. V was shortened by 0 bases and J by 0 bases, with 11 bases between the two germline ends. The chain's CDR3 is CASGLVLATATNEKLFF. The CDR3 DNA reads TGTGCTAGTGGTTTGGTATTAGCGACAGCAACTAATGAAAAACTGTTTTTT.

This clonotype has at least ten counts. The V call is TRBV6-2 or TRBV6-3, the J call TRBJ2-1; TRBD1 agrees at 9 bases. Losses at the gene ends were 5 bases for V and 5 bases for J; bases not matched to a gene: 16. The length of the CDR3 is 18 residues. Germline V gives CDR1 MNHEY, CDR2 SVGEGT. The chain's CDR3 is CASSTIPPGTGQNNEQFF. CDR3 in DNA: TGTGCCAGCAGTACCATCCCCCCCGGGACAGGGCAGAACAATGAGCAGTTCTTC.

This clonotype was recorded many times. This chain connects TRBV27 to TRBJ2-1, with TRBD1 identical over 7 bases. Germline V gene sequence: CDR1 MNHEY, CDR2 SMNVEV (reference sequence). The CDR3 contains 14 residues. The V segment lost 5 bases and the J segment 4 bases; nucleotides outside the gene matches: 5. The CDR3 sequence is CASSTGTAYNEQFF. For the CDR3, the DNA is TGTGCCAGCAGTACGGGGACAGCTTACAATGAGCAGTTCTTC.

V usage is TRBV12-5 and J usage is TRBJ1-5; D possibly corresponds to TRBD1 (5 bases). In germline, CDR1 is LGHNT, CDR2 FRNRAP. The CDR3 length is 15 residues. V lost 0 bases, J lost 2 bases, and 8 bases lay in between. CDR3 nucleotide sequence: TGTGCTAGTGGTTTGGTAGGAGGGGGCAATCAGCCCCAGCATTTT. It codes for CASGLVGGGNQPQHF. The full variable domain, in which reference TRBV12-5 and TRBJ1-5 provide the parts outside the CDR3, is DARVTQTPRHKVTEMGQEVTMRCQPILGHNTVFWYRQTMMQGLELLAYFRNRAPLDDSGMPKDRFSAEMPDATLATLKIQPSEPRDSAVYFCASGLVGGGNQPQHFGDGTRLSIL.

This rearrangement joins TRBV5-4 to TRBJ2-1; TRBD2 matches 9 bases. The ends lost 0 bases at V and 3 bases at J; junction bases unmatched: 7. The germline gives CDR1 SGHNT, CDR2 YYREEE (reference sequence). The CDR3 runs to 17 residues. The CDR3 here is CASSLGIAGDLYNEQFF. The CDR3 DNA is TGTGCCAGCAGCTTGGGTATAGCGGGAGACCTCTACAATGAGCAGTTCTTC. The variable domain in full, with the rest retrieved from reference TRBV5-4 and TRBJ2-1, is ETGVTQSPTHLIKTRGQQVTLRCSSQSGHNTVSWYQQALGQGPQFIFQYYREEENGRGNFPPRFSGLQFPNYSSELNVNALELDDSALYLCASSLGIAGDLYNEQFFGPGTRLTVL.

This clonotype has only a few counts. The chain recombines TRBV2 with TRBJ1-5; D remains unclear. The CDR3 is 14 amino acids. Germline CDR1 reads SNHLY; CDR2 reads FYNNEI. Between the trimmed V and J ends, which lost 1 base and 3 bases, there was a span of 7 bases. CDR3 coding DNA: TGTGCCAGCAGTGAAGTGGATACCAATCAGCCCCAGCATTTT. Protein sequence: CASSEVDTNQPQHF.

V gene TRBV5-4 combines with J gene TRBJ1-1, with D tentatively TRBD1 (5 bases). With 0 bases removed from V and 4 bases from J, the gap between germline ends came to 10 bases. Germline V gene data show CDR1 as SGHNT and CDR2 as YYREEE (reference sequence). CDR3 length: 14 amino acids. Here the CDR3 reads CASSLDWQGTEAFF. The CDR3 DNA follows: TGTGCCAGCAGCTTGGATTGGCAGGGCACTGAAGCTTTCTTT.

This clonotype was seen a few times. The J gene is TRBJ2-7, the V gene TRBV14, with a possible D match to TRBD1 (5 bases). The germline CDR1 and CDR2 sequences are SGHDN and FVKESK. V lost 5 bases and J lost 3, with 14 bases in between. The CDR3 is 14 amino acids. This CDR3 reads CASSSRVGLYEQYF. The CDR3 DNA reads TGTGCCAGCAGCTCCAGAGTGGGGCTCTACGAGCAGTACTTC.

The chain links TRBV5-6 to TRBJ1-3; 7 nucleotides line up with TRBD1. Germline V gene data show CDR1 as SGHDT and CDR2 as YYEEEE. The CDR3 has 16 amino acids. The V segment lost 4 bases and the J segment 4 bases; nucleotides outside the gene matches: 11. The DNA for the CDR3 is TGTGCCAGCAGCACGAGCCGACAGGGCTGGGGAAACACCATATATTTT. Protein sequence: CASSTSRQGWGNTIYF.

In its sample, this clonotype was seen a few times. The chain carries TRBV6-5 and TRBJ2-3, with unresolved D. The germline V gene has CDR1 MNHEY and CDR2 SVGAGI. The V end was cut by 0 bases, the J end by 2 bases, with 6 bases between. The CDR3 runs 14 residues. DNA of the CDR3: TGTGCCAGCAGTTACTCGCCGAACACAGATACGCAGTATTTT. Encoded protein: CASSYSPNTDTQYF.

This sequence joins TRBV10-3 and TRBJ1-1, with TRBD1 matching 9 bases. The germline V gene encodes CDR1 ENHRY and CDR2 SYGVKD. This CDR3 spans 15 amino acids. After removal of 6 bases from V and 4 bases from J, the junction contained 9 bases not matched to a gene. CDR3 loop: CAISPGTGKGTEAFF. The CDR3 nucleotides read TGTGCCATCAGCCCCGGGACAGGGAAGGGCACTGAAGCTTTCTTT.

This clonotype was detected many times. The genes are TRBV4-3 and TRBJ1-4, with 8 positions matching TRBD1. Germline V CDR1 and CDR2: LGHNA, YSLEER. The CDR3 is 16 residues long. The V segment lost 0 bases and the J segment 7 bases; nucleotides outside the gene matches: 7. CDR3 amino acids: CASSQDPDRVSEKLFF. The CDR3 DNA reads as TGCGCCAGCAGCCAAGATCCGGACAGGGTTTCTGAAAAACTGTTTTTT.

This clonotype has just a few counts. V and J are TRBV5-1 and TRBJ2-1, with TRBD1 matching over 9 bases. Per the germline V gene, CDR1 is SGHRS and CDR2 is YFSETQ. The CDR3 has 13 residues. V trimming: 4 bases; J trimming: 7 bases; junction bases outside the gene matches: 3. This CDR3 is CASSIQGANEQFF. The CDR3 nucleotides are TGCGCCAGCAGCATACAGGGGGCGAATGAGCAGTTCTTC.

In its sample, this clonotype was seen a few times. The chain combines TRBV7-2 with TRBJ2-3; D remains ambiguous. Trimming pared 7 bases from V and 3 bases from J, leaving 11 bases between. Germline-derived CDR1 and CDR2 are SGHTA and FQGNSA. The CDR3 runs 13 residues. CDR3 amino acids: CASTPVLTDTQYF. The CDR3 nucleotides read TGTGCCAGCACCCCAGTTCTAACAGATACGCAGTATTTT.

In this sample, this clonotype turned up many times. This chain links TRBV5-8 with TRBJ1-1; D gene unclear. This CDR3 has 14 residues. Germline values: CDR1 SGHTS, CDR2 YDEGEE. V dropped 4 bases and J dropped 5 bases, with 15 bases sitting between them. CDR3 nucleotide sequence: TGTGCCAGCAGCACGGGAGCTGTGATGACTGAAGCTTTCTTT. Residues: CASSTGAVMTEAFF.

The sample holds many counts of this clonotype. The CDR3: CSARVGASGRKTDTQYF. The CDR3 DNA is TGCAGTGCTAGGGTCGGCGCTAGCGGGAGGAAGACAGATACGCAGTATTTT. The rearrangement joins TRBV20-1 to TRBJ2-3, with TRBD2 matching over 11 bases. CDR1 DFQATT and CDR2 SNEGSKA come from the germline V gene (reference sequence). There are 17 residues in the CDR3. With V trimmed by 3 bases and J by 3 bases, 11 bases remained unmatched.

This clonotype was seen ten or more times. The chain is built from TRBV15 and TRBJ1-1, with D perhaps TRBD1 (5 bases). The length of the CDR3 is 15 residues. Trimming removed 5 bases at V and 4 bases at J, with 17 bases between. Germline lookup yields CDR1 LNHNV and CDR2 YYDKDF (reference sequence). As DNA, the CDR3 is TGTGCCACCAGCGGACCTCAGGGATCTATCACTGAAGCTTTCTTT. Encoded protein: CATSGPQGSITEAFF.

The J gene is TRBJ1-5, the V gene TRBV7-2; D not certain. CDR3 length equals 17 residues. V was pared by 1 base and J by 0 bases, with 13 bases between. CDR1 and CDR2 (germline): SGHTA, FQGNSA. CDR3 DNA: TGTGCCAGCAGCTTAGTGGGTGGGCCGAGTAGCAATCAGCCCCAGCATTTT. Residues: CASSLVGGPSSNQPQHF.